The 15 T cell receptor beta chains listed next were all sequenced from one sample in a study of T cell responses to AZD1222 COVID-19 vaccine. TCRdb's copy holds only in-frame clones and misses some; the assay was immunoSEQ multiplex PCR. The data show under 200,000 clones, 88% seen once. The source was peripheral blood, collected 28 days after the second AZD1222 dose. The receptors come from an adult who received the AZD1222 COVID-19 vaccine.

This chain links TRBV9 with TRBJ2-1; a possible D gene is TRBD2 (6 bases). The length of the CDR3 is 15 residues. CDR1 is SGDLS, CDR2 YYNGEE, per germline. Trimming stripped 0 bases from V and 4 bases from J, with 11 bases between. The DNA of the CDR3 is TGTGCCAGCAGCGTAGGAGCGGGCATGTACAATGAGCAGTTCTTC. Amino acid sequence: CASSVGAGMYNEQFF.

This clone came up once. The chain is built from TRBV9 and TRBJ1-1, with D uncertain. This CDR3 has 14 residues. Per germline, CDR1 SGDLS and CDR2 YYNGEE. V lost 0 bases and J lost 1, with 7 bases in between. The CDR3 is CASSVAQENTEAFF. The CDR3 DNA sequence: TGTGCCAGCAGCGTAGCTCAGGAGAACACTGAAGCTTTCTTT.

This clone came up a few times. The chain couples TRBV7-8 to TRBJ2-2, with D perhaps matching TRBD2 (6 bases). Germline V lookup: CDR1 SGHVS, CDR2 FQNEAQ. V shed 5 bases and J shed 1 base, with 20 bases lying between them. The CDR3 consists of 18 residues. The CDR3 loop reads CASSTLRGLRENTGELFF. In DNA form, the CDR3 reads TGTGCCAGCAGCACCCTCCGGGGTTTGCGGGAGAACACCGGGGAGCTGTTTTTT.

The chain joins TRBV5-4 to TRBJ1-1; TRBD1 agrees at 7 bases. The CDR3 totals 14 residues. Germline CDR1 is SGHNT and CDR2 is YYREEE (reference sequence). V shed 0 bases and J 4 bases; nucleotides not matched to a gene: 3. In DNA form, the CDR3 reads TGTGCCAGCAGCTTGGGCCAGGGGGGCACTGAAGCTTTCTTT. Amino acids: CASSLGQGGTEAFF.

The chain links TRBV3-1 (or the pseudogene TRBV3-2) to TRBJ2-4, with D hard to call. Germline CDR1 is LGHDT and CDR2 is YNNKEL (reference sequence). V dropped 1 base and J dropped 0 bases, with 4 bases sitting between them. The CDR3 spans 14 residues. CDR3 in amino acids: CASSQALAKNIQYF. The CDR3 DNA is TGTGCCAGCAGCCAAGCCCTAGCCAAAAACATTCAGTACTTC.

Only a few counts were recorded for this clone. The rearrangement links TRBV5-1 to TRBJ2-1; D remains ambiguous. The CDR3 consists of 12 residues. Germline assignment: CDR1 SGHRS and CDR2 YFSETQ. V dropped 0 bases and J dropped 8 bases, with 6 bases sitting between them. CDR3 in amino acids: CASSLDQYEQFF. CDR3 DNA: TGCGCCAGCAGCTTGGACCAGTATGAGCAGTTCTTC.

This rearrangement joins TRBV10-3 to TRBJ1-1; possibly TRBD1 for D (6 bases). The CDR3 loop spans 14 amino acids. The V gene's germline CDR1 is ENHRY and CDR2 SYGVKD. Deletions cut 4 bases from V and 2 bases from J, with 11 bases between. CDR3 coding DNA: TGTGCCATCAGTGCCCGACAGGCAAACACTGAAGCTTTCTTT. It encodes CAISARQANTEAFF.

The gene calls are TRBV10-3 and TRBJ1-5, with 8 bases lining up with TRBD1. V lost 6 bases and J lost 4; bases outside the gene matches: 2. The CDR3 contains 13 residues. From germline, CDR1 is ENHRY and CDR2 SYGVKD. DNA of the CDR3: TGTGCCATCAGCAGACAGGGGAATCAGCCCCAGCATTTT. It codes for CAISRQGNQPQHF.

The chain employs TRBV7-9 and TRBJ1-1; D perhaps matches TRBD1 (5 bases). The CDR3 sequence is 14 residues long. V lost 4 bases to trimming and J lost 1 base, with 10 bases between them. Germline assignment: CDR1 SEHNR and CDR2 FQNEAQ (reference sequence). The CDR3 region has the DNA TGTGCCAGCAGCTACACAACAGGGAACACTGAAGCTTTCTTT. Protein product: CASSYTTGNTEAFF.

The rearrangement joins TRBV5-1 to TRBJ2-1; 7 bases fit TRBD2. The CDR3 runs to 14 residues. Germline-derived CDR1 and CDR2 are SGHRS and YFSETQ. V shed 5 bases, J shed 2 bases, and the junction held 4 bases outside the gene matches. CDR3 protein: CASSREEPYNEQFF. As DNA, the CDR3 is TGCGCCAGCAGTCGGGAGGAGCCCTACAATGAGCAGTTCTTC.

This clone has more than one count but fewer than ten. V and J are TRBV1 and TRBJ2-1; the tabulated D call, TRBD2, remains unverified against the DNA. TRBV1 is a known pseudogene. CDR3 length equals 15 residues. The CDR3 sequence is CTSSHPDSPRAEQFF. DNA of the CDR3: TGCACCAGCAGCCACCCGGACTCTCCGCGGGCGGAGCAGTTCTTC.

This clone was picked up one time. The CDR3 DNA reads as TGTGCCAGCAGCTATACAAAGGACAGTCGTAGCACCGGGGAGCTGTTTTTT. This gives the protein CASSYTKDSRSTGELFF. The chain joins TRBV11-3 to TRBJ2-2; tentatively, D is TRBD1 (6 bases). The CDR3 has 17 amino acids. The germline V gene has CDR1 SGHNT and CDR2 YENEEA. Trimming pared 4 bases from V and 4 bases from J, leaving 19 bases between.

This chain connects TRBV11-2 to TRBJ1-5, with D perhaps matching TRBD1 (6 bases). CDR3 length: 14 residues. Deletions cut 2 bases from V and 9 bases from J, with 14 bases between. From germline, CDR1 is SGHAT and CDR2 FQNNGV. The CDR3 reads CASSLSTGQGPQHF. DNA of the CDR3: TGTGCCAGCAGCTTATCGACAGGTCAAGGGCCCCAGCATTTT.

This chain connects TRBV2 to TRBJ1-3; D call uncertain. Germline CDR1 is SNHLY and CDR2 is FYNNEI. CDR3 length: 11 amino acids. Trimming cost V 6 bases and J 2 bases, with 2 bases left between them. In nucleotides, the CDR3 is TGTGCCAGCAGGCCTGGAAACACCATATATTTT. Translated, it gives CASRPGNTIYF.

The chain employs TRBV5-1 and TRBJ2-3; the match to TRBD1 covers 9 bases. The CDR3 contains 15 residues. Germline V gene lookup returns CDR1 SGHRS and CDR2 YFSETQ. V shed 3 bases and J 2 bases; nucleotides not matched to a gene: 4. Here the CDR3 reads CASSYDRGDTDTQYF. CDR3 in DNA: TGCGCCAGCAGCTATGACAGGGGGGACACAGATACGCAGTATTTT.